The 18 T cell receptor beta chains below were found in one sample sequenced in a study of Graves' ophthalmopathy and Graves' hyperthyroidism. Beta-chain TCR CDR3 regions were amplified from RNA transcripts. HTBI-primed first-round RT-PCR preceded second-round multiplex PCR. TCRdb fed the multiplex PCR reads into MiXCR, producing one record per CDR3 protein. This table has 230,000 or so distinct CDR3 sequences, roughly 50% appearing once. The sequenced sample consisted of peripheral blood. All receptors come from an adult man with Graves' ophthalmopathy.

This clonotype was seen at least ten times. This chain connects TRBV29-1 to TRBJ1-1; D is undetermined. CDR1 is SQVTM and CDR2 is ANQGSEA in the germline V gene. Trimming pared 6 bases from V and 0 bases from J, leaving 14 bases between. This CDR3 is built from 14 residues. Here the CDR3 reads CSVALRTLNTEAFF. The CDR3 bases are TGCAGCGTCGCTCTCAGGACGTTGAACACTGAAGCTTTCTTT. Full variable domain (outside the CDR3, taken from reference TRBV29-1 and TRBJ1-1): SAVISQKPSRDICQRGTSLTIQCQVDSQVTMMFWYRQQPGQSLTLIATANQGSEATYESGFVIDKFPISRPNLTFSTLTVSNMSPEDSSIYLCSVALRTLNTEAFFGQGTRLTVV.

The chain uses TRBV5-8 and TRBJ1-5; 11 nucleotides line up with TRBD1. Germline-derived CDR1 and CDR2 are SGHTS and YDEGEE. The CDR3 consists of 15 residues. After removal of 6 bases from V and 8 bases from J, the junction contained 10 bases not matched to a gene. The chain's CDR3 is CASTTGTGGGEPQHF. Here the CDR3 DNA reads TGTGCCAGCACCACCGGGACAGGGGGAGGGGAGCCCCAGCATTTT.

V gene TRBV4-1 combines with J gene TRBJ1-2, with 11 bases aligning to TRBD1. CDR1 and CDR2 from the germline V gene are MGHRA and YSYEKL. The CDR3 is made up of 15 amino acids. With 3 bases clipped from V and 4 bases from J, the junction kept 4 bases outside the gene matches. CDR3 sequence: CASSQRTGGSYGYTF. The CDR3 region has the DNA TGCGCCAGCAGCCAGAGGACAGGGGGCAGCTATGGCTACACCTTC.

V usage is TRBV28 and J usage is TRBJ1-4; D is ambiguous. V lost 5 bases to trimming and J lost 15 bases, with 13 bases between them. The CDR3 length is 11 residues. CDR1 and CDR2 (germline): MDHEN, SYDVKM. The CDR3 protein is CASSPSGPVFF. CDR3 bases: TGTGCCAGCAGTCCATCGGGCCCGGTGTTTTTT.

The chain employs TRBV7-9 and TRBJ2-7, with a weak D call TRBD1 (6 bases). Germline CDR1 reads SEHNR; CDR2 reads FQNEAQ (reference sequence). The CDR3 loop spans 17 amino acids. The V gene lost 5 bases and the J gene lost 1 base, with 21 bases spanning the gap. CDR3 bases: TGTGCCAGCAGCCTTCAAGGACAGAACAGATATTCCTACGAGCAGTACTTC. This gives the protein CASSLQGQNRYSYEQYF. The complete variable domain, with remaining parts taken from reference TRBV7-9 and TRBJ2-7, reads DTGVSQNPRHKITKRGQNVTFRCDPISEHNRLYWYRQTLGQGPEFLTYFQNEAQLEKSRLLSDRFSAERPKGSFSTLEIQRTEQGDSAMYLCASSLQGQNRYSYEQYFGPGTRLTVT.

The chain couples TRBV3-1 to TRBJ1-1; D not resolved. V was trimmed by 2 bases and J by 7 bases, leaving 11 bases between them. Germline V gene data show CDR1 as LGHDT and CDR2 as YNNKEL (reference sequence). The CDR3 is made up of 13 amino acids. The chain's CDR3 is CASSQRELDEAFF. CDR3 DNA sequence: TGTGCCAGCAGCCAACGGGAGTTGGATGAAGCTTTCTTT. Full variable domain (outside the CDR3, taken from reference TRBV3-1 and TRBJ1-1): DTAVSQTPKYLVTQMGNDKSIKCEQNLGHDTMYWYKQDSKKFLKIMFSYNNKELIINETVPNRFSPKSPDKAHLNLHINSLELGDSAVYFCASSQRELDEAFFGQGTRLTVV.

In this sample, this clonotype turned up a few times. The chain carries TRBV20-1 and TRBJ2-5; 7 nucleotides line up with TRBD1. The V gene end was trimmed by 3 bases and the J gene end by 4 bases; junction bases not matched to a gene: 11. The CDR3 has 15 residues. Germline-derived CDR1 and CDR2 are DFQATT and SNEGSKA (reference sequence). The CDR3 loop reads CSARSAGTVGETQYF. The CDR3 coding sequence is TGCAGTGCTAGGTCCGCCGGGACAGTCGGAGAGACCCAGTACTTC.

This clonotype was detected only a few times. This chain uses TRBV19 with TRBJ1-1, with 10 bases fitting TRBD1. J was trimmed by 1 base and V by 5 bases; bases with no gene match: 7. Germline V CDR1 and CDR2: LNHDA, SQIVND (reference sequence). This CDR3 is 16 amino acids long. This CDR3 is CASSARDRGTNTEAFF. The CDR3, as DNA: TGTGCCAGTAGTGCCCGGGACAGGGGTACGAACACTGAAGCTTTCTTT.

The gene calls are TRBV7-9 and TRBJ2-5; D is perhaps TRBD1 or TRBD2 (5 bases each). The CDR3 is made up of 15 amino acids. Germline V lookup: CDR1 SEHNR, CDR2 FQNEAQ (reference sequence). The V and J ends lost 1 base and 5 bases respectively, with 14 bases between them. CDR3 in amino acids: CASSLDGTSEETQYF. The CDR3 DNA sequence: TGTGCCAGCAGCTTAGACGGGACCTCGGAGGAGACCCAGTACTTC. The full variable domain, completed using reference TRBV7-9 and TRBJ2-5, is DTGVSQNPRHKITKRGQNVTFRCDPISEHNRLYWYRQTLGQGPEFLTYFQNEAQLEKSRLLSDRFSAERPKGSFSTLEIQRTEQGDSAMYLCASSLDGTSEETQYFGPGTRLLVL.

This clonotype showed up many times. The gene calls are TRBV19 and TRBJ1-5, with 7 bases aligning to TRBD1. Looked up from germline, CDR1 is LNHDA and CDR2 is SQIVND (reference sequence). The CDR3 has 15 amino acids. J lost 7 bases, V lost 5 bases, and 11 bases had no gene match. DNA of the CDR3: TGTGCCAGTAGTCCCCAGACAGGGCTTGGACAGCCCCAGCATTTT. It is translated as CASSPQTGLGQPQHF.

The chain employs TRBV29-1 and TRBJ2-5; 12 bases fit TRBD2. Germline assignment: CDR1 SQVTM and CDR2 ANQGSEA. V shed 2 bases and J 5 bases; nucleotides not matched to a gene: 3. The CDR3 runs 14 residues. CDR3 amino acids: CSVELAGGWETQYF. The CDR3 bases are TGCAGCGTTGAACTAGCGGGAGGGTGGGAGACCCAGTACTTC.

Concerning this clonotype itself: The junction departs from the called germline gene at one end, perhaps through a read error. This rearrangement joins TRBV29-1 to TRBJ2-5; 9 bases fit TRBD2. This CDR3 has 14 residues. CDR1 is SQVTM and CDR2 is ANQGSEA in the germline V gene. In nucleotides, the CDR3 is TGCAGCGTTGAGGTAGCGGGGGACCAAGGGACCCAGTACTTC. Its translation is CSVEVAGDQGTQYF.

This clonotype showed up many times. The chain carries TRBV9 and TRBJ2-5; TRBD2 agrees at 14 bases. The CDR3 runs to 17 residues. After removal of 4 bases from V and 1 base from J, the junction contained 6 bases not matched to a gene. Germline-derived CDR1 and CDR2 are SGDLS and YYNGEE. CDR3 coding DNA: TGTGCCAGCAGCCCAGGGACTAGCGGGGGACTCCAAGAGACCCAGTACTTC. It translates to CASSPGTSGGLQETQYF.

Many counts were recorded for this clonotype. V usage is TRBV29-1 and J usage is TRBJ1-1, with unresolved D. Trimming removed 4 bases at V and 1 base at J, with 4 bases between. This CDR3 is built from 11 residues. In germline, CDR1 is SQVTM, CDR2 ANQGSEA. The CDR3 DNA follows: TGCAGCGTTGGCTCGAACACTGAAGCTTTCTTT. This sequence encodes CSVGSNTEAFF. Full variable domain (rest looked up from reference TRBV29-1 and TRBJ1-1): SAVISQKPSRDICQRGTSLTIQCQVDSQVTMMFWYRQQPGQSLTLIATANQGSEATYESGFVIDKFPISRPNLTFSTLTVSNMSPEDSSIYLCSVGSNTEAFFGQGTRLTVV.

The V call is TRBV9, the J call TRBJ2-5; D might be TRBD1 or TRBD2, each matching 5 bases. Germline CDR1 reads SGDLS; CDR2 reads YYNGEE. The CDR3 totals 13 residues. The V end was cut by 7 bases, the J end by 7 bases, with 17 bases between. This CDR3 reads CASGTWGEGTQYF. CDR3 DNA: TGTGCCAGCGGGACGTGGGGAGAGGGGACCCAGTACTTC.

The CDR3 DNA is TGTGCCAGCTTCGGGACTAGCGTGAACACCATATATTTT. This gives the protein CASFGTSVNTIYF. V is TRBV7-2 and J is TRBJ1-3; the D gene is possibly TRBD1 (5 bases). CDR3 length: 13 residues. V lost 8 bases and J lost 7, with 15 bases in between. Germline CDR1 is SGHTA and CDR2 is FQGNSA.

This chain joins TRBV19 and TRBJ2-7, with D perhaps TRBD2 (6 bases). There are 14 residues in the CDR3. Per germline, CDR1 LNHDA and CDR2 SQIVND (reference sequence). The V gene lost 3 bases and the J gene lost 2 bases, with 11 bases spanning the gap. Here the CDR3 reads CASSIGRGPYEQYF. The DNA for the CDR3 is TGTGCCAGTAGTATTGGGCGGGGCCCCTACGAGCAGTACTTC.

This clonotype has a handful of counts. This chain connects TRBV7-2 to TRBJ2-2, with D possibly being TRBD1 (5 bases). The CDR3 covers 15 residues. V was trimmed by 2 bases and J by 0 bases, leaving 7 bases between them. Germline CDR1 is SGHTA and CDR2 is FQGNSA. The CDR3 nucleotides are TGTGCCAGCAGCTTACAGGGTTCGAACACCGGGGAGCTGTTTTTT. Its translation: CASSLQGSNTGELFF.